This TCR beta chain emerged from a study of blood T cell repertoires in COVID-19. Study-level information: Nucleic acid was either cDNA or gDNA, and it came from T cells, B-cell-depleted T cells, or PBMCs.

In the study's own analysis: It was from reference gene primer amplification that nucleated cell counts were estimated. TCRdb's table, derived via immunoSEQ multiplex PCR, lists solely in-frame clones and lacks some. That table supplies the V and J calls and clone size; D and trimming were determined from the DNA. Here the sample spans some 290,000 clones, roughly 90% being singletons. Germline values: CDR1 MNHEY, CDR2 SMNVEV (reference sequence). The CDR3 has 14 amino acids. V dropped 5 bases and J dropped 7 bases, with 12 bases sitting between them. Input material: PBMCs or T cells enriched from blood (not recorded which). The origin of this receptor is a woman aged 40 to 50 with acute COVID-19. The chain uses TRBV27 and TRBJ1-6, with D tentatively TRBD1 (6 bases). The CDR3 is CASSPNQGNSPLHF. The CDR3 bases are TGTGCCAGCAGTCCAAACCAGGGGAATTCACCCCTCCACTTT.